This T cell receptor beta chain comes out of a study of cytomegalovirus exposure and HLA in healthy donors. Repertoires were generated with immunoSEQ multiplex PCR, while TCRdb's copy carries only in-frame clones and drops some. The data contain more than 150,000 clones, 88% of them seen just once; the ten biggest clones take up roughly 3%. CDR3 length: 15 amino acids. The ends were cut back, 6 bases at V and 2 bases at J, with 17 bases in the middle. Germline CDR1 SNHLY, CDR2 FYNNEI. The V gene is TRBV2, the J gene TRBJ2-7; TRBD2 is a possible D gene (6 bases). This clonotype was sampled from a man younger than 30 in good health and CMV-seronegative. Sequenced input: PBMCs. The chain's CDR3 is CASRGTGTPAYEQYF. Written as DNA, the CDR3 is TGTGCCAGCAGGGGGACCGGGACTCCCGCCTACGAGCAGTACTTC.